This entry is about one T cell receptor (beta chain). TCRdb re-derived calls from the PCR reads in MiXCR, one entry per CDR3 protein. The data hold approximately 550,000 distinct CDR3 sequences, with about a fifth observed a single time. These data originate in a study of molecular identifiers for immune sequencing clone quantification. For naive CD8 T cells, sorting used the CD8+CD4-CCR7+CD45RA+ phenotype. Sequenced sample: naive CD8+ T cells from blood, with Jurkat cell RNA spiked in. The sample's subset: FACS-sorted CD8+CD4-CCR7+CD45RA+ naive T cells. The clonotype comes from a human donor in good health. Some libraries in this study had Jurkat cell RNA spiked in.

The CDR3 loop is CSARDGGSSYNEQFF. The DNA of the CDR3 is TGCAGTGCTAGGGATGGCGGGAGCTCCTACAATGAGCAGTTCTTC. This rearrangement joins TRBV20-1 to TRBJ2-1; TRBD2 matches 7 bases. Germline lookup yields CDR1 DFQATT and CDR2 SNEGSKA (reference sequence). After removal of 3 bases from V and 0 bases from J, the junction contained 5 bases not matched to a gene. The CDR3 covers 15 residues.